The rows below give T cell receptor beta chains drawn from one sample of a study of T cell changes during pregnancy in multiple sclerosis. The method was immunoSEQ multiplex PCR; TCRdb's version includes in-frame clones alone and lacks a portion of them. The sample holds some 100,000 clones, 90% to 95% seen once. The sequences come from peripheral blood, collected before pregnancy. The receptors come from a female donor with multiple sclerosis, enrolled in a pregnancy study. Both conserved end residues are part of each CDR3. D genes are given only for firm matches. Size is omitted from some rows. Given values are once, few, many or a class for expanded clones.

>.|TRBV15|TRBJ1-1|.
CATSRDMSMSTEAFF
TGTGCCACCAGCAGAGATATGAGCATGAGTACTGAAGCTTTCTTT
>.|TRBV30|TRBJ2-7|TRBD1
CAWRGTGQGSYEQYF
TGTGCCTGGAGAGGGACGGGACAGGGATCCTACGAGCAGTACTTC
>.|TRBV13|TRBJ2-5|TRBD1
CASSFGDRGEETQYF
TGTGCCAGCAGCTTTGGGGACAGGGGGGAAGAGACCCAGTACTTC
>once|TRBV5-1|TRBJ1-5|.
CASSSEGAGDPQHF
TGCGCCAGCAGCTCCGAAGGAGCGGGTGACCCCCAGCATTTT
>.|TRBV5-1|TRBJ2-1|TRBD2
CASSLGDYYNEQFF
TGCGCCAGCAGCTTGGGGGACTACTACAATGAGCAGTTCTTC
>.|TRBV28|TRBJ2-7|.
CASMGAPRDEQYF
TGTGCCAGCATGGGAGCGCCCAGAGACGAGCAGTACTTC
>.|TRBV25-1|TRBJ2-7|.
CASSDLGSPYEQYF
TGTGCCAGCAGTGACCTTGGCTCGCCCTACGAGCAGTACTTC
>.|TRBV5-1|TRBJ2-3|.
CASSLGQGYTQYF
TGCGCCAGCAGCTTAGGGCAGGGCTATACGCAGTATTTT
>.|TRBV23-1|TRBJ1-1|TRBD1
CAPGGTEAFF
TGCGCTCCAGGGGGCACTGAAGCTTTCTTT
>once|TRBV7-9|TRBJ1-1|TRBD1
CASSGGQGNTEAFF
TGTGCCAGCAGCGGAGGACAGGGGAACACTGAAGCTTTCTTT
>.|TRBV28|TRBJ1-5|.
CASSLFEGSNQPQHF
TGTGCCAGCAGTTTATTCGAGGGTAGCAATCAGCCCCAGCATTTT
>.|TRBV27|TRBJ2-7|.
CASRPQGSSGYEQYF
TGTGCCAGCAGACCACAGGGTTCGTCGGGCTACGAGCAGTACTTC
>.|TRBV18|TRBJ2-3|TRBD2
CASSLRLAGDTQYF
TGTGCCAGCTCACTCCGACTAGCGGGAGACACGCAGTATTTT
>.|TRBV28|TRBJ2-5|.
CASSLWRWGGEDDF
TGTGCCAGCAGTTTATGGCGGTGGGGGGGCGAAGATGACTTC
>.|TRBV2|TRBJ2-6|TRBD1
CASSERFPGQGASGANVLTF
TGTGCCAGCAGTGAACGATTCCCGGGACAGGGGGCTTCTGGGGCCAACGTCCTGACTTTC
>.|TRBV27|TRBJ2-6|TRBD1
CASSFQGADSGANVLTF
TGTGCCAGCAGTTTCCAGGGGGCGGACTCTGGGGCCAACGTCCTGACTTTC
>.|TRBV5-4|TRBJ2-4|TRBD2
CASSYTSGENIQYF
TGTGCCAGCAGCTATACTAGCGGAGAAAACATTCAGTACTTC
>.|TRBV4-3|TRBJ2-3|.
CASSQDSAGVTDTQYF
TGCGCCAGCAGCCAAGATTCGGCAGGGGTCACAGATACGCAGTATTTT
>.|TRBV27|TRBJ2-1|.
CGCRDGAGYNEQFF
TGTGGGTGCCGAGACGGGGCGGGGTACAATGAGCAGTTCTTC
>.|TRBV5-1|TRBJ2-7|.
CASSLDTGAYEQYF
TGCGCCAGCAGCTTGGACACAGGTGCCTACGAGCAGTACTTC
>.|TRBV5-4|TRBJ1-3|.
CASSLGGNSGNTIYF
TGTGCCAGCAGCTTGGGAGGGAACTCTGGAAACACCATATATTTT
>.|TRBV9|TRBJ1-5|.
CASSPGGNQPQHF
TGTGCCAGCAGCCCGGGGGGGAATCAGCCCCAGCATTTT